The rows below give T cell receptor beta chains drawn from one sample of a study of blood T cell repertoires in COVID-19. TCRdb keeps only in-frame clones here, not all; method: immunoSEQ multiplex PCR. This table holds some 210,000 clones, roughly 84% found once. Sequenced material: peripheral blood. The receptor set was obtained from a woman in her 40s who had recovered from COVID-19. Both conserved end residues are part of each CDR3. The order of the fields is D gene, V gene, CDR3 length, J gene, clone size, CDR3 DNA, CDR3 protein. The D gene is left open where the match is weak. Clone size is stated in some rows and not others, as once, few, many or a class when expanded.

d_gene: -
v_gene: TRBV6-7
len: 16
j_gene: TRBJ1-5
abundance: -
CDR3nt: TGTGCCAGCAGTTCCACGGACATGAATAGCAATCAGCCCCAGCATTTT
CDR3aa: CASSSTDMNSNQPQHF

d_gene: TRBD1
v_gene: TRBV29-1
len: 17
j_gene: TRBJ2-2
abundance: -
CDR3nt: TGCAGCGTAGCCCGGCGCGACAGGGGCAGGAACACCGGGGAGCTGTTTTTT
CDR3aa: CSVARRDRGRNTGELFF

d_gene: TRBD1
v_gene: TRBV7-8
len: 15
j_gene: TRBJ1-5
abundance: -
CDR3nt: TGTGCCAGCAGCCGGAGGGGACAGGGGCGACAGCCCCAGCATTTT
CDR3aa: CASSRRGQGRQPQHF

d_gene: -
v_gene: TRBV27
len: 12
j_gene: TRBJ2-7
abundance: -
CDR3nt: TGTGCTACCGTAGACAGAGCCTACGAGCAGTACTTC
CDR3aa: CATVDRAYEQYF

d_gene: -
v_gene: TRBV10-3
len: 16
j_gene: TRBJ2-5
abundance: -
CDR3nt: TGTGCCATCAGTGTAACCGACAGAACATTACAAGAGACCCAGTACTTC
CDR3aa: CAISVTDRTLQETQYF

d_gene: -
v_gene: TRBV19
len: 15
j_gene: TRBJ2-3
abundance: -
CDR3nt: TGTGCCAGTAGTATTCGGAGGGGCGGTAGGGATACGCAGTATTTT
CDR3aa: CASSIRRGGRDTQYF

d_gene: TRBD1
v_gene: TRBV19
len: 14
j_gene: TRBJ2-7
abundance: -
CDR3nt: TGTGCCAGTAGGCAGGACAGGGGAAGCTACGAGCAGTACTTC
CDR3aa: CASRQDRGSYEQYF

d_gene: -
v_gene: TRBV11-2
len: 12
j_gene: TRBJ2-3
abundance: -
CDR3nt: TGTGCCAGCAGCCCAGGGAGGGATACGCAGTATTTT
CDR3aa: CASSPGRDTQYF

d_gene: -
v_gene: TRBV11-1
len: 13
j_gene: TRBJ2-5
abundance: -
CDR3nt: TGTGCCAGCAGCTTAGGTACGGGAGAGACCCAGTACTTC
CDR3aa: CASSLGTGETQYF

d_gene: TRBD1
v_gene: TRBV10-3
len: 14
j_gene: TRBJ1-2
abundance: -
CDR3nt: TGTGCCATCAGTGAGCATCAGGGGGCGGTGGGCTACACCTTC
CDR3aa: CAISEHQGAVGYTF

d_gene: TRBD1
v_gene: TRBV19
len: 13
j_gene: TRBJ2-1
abundance: -
CDR3nt: TGTGCCAGTAGTATAGGAACAGGGGATGAGCAGTTCTTC
CDR3aa: CASSIGTGDEQFF

d_gene: -
v_gene: TRBV28
len: 15
j_gene: TRBJ2-1
abundance: -
CDR3nt: TGTGCCAGCAGTGGCTCCAGGGGCCGGTTGAATGAGCAGTTCTTC
CDR3aa: CASSGSRGRLNEQFF

d_gene: TRBD1
v_gene: TRBV15
len: 17
j_gene: TRBJ2-2
abundance: -
CDR3nt: TGTGCCACCAGCAGAGATTGGGGGACAGGGCCCACCGGGGAGCTGTTTTTT
CDR3aa: CATSRDWGTGPTGELFF

d_gene: -
v_gene: TRBV12-3/TRBV12-4
len: 13
j_gene: TRBJ1-4
abundance: -
CDR3nt: TGTGCCAGCATGAACAGGGCGGATGAAAAACTGTTTTTT
CDR3aa: CASMNRADEKLFF

d_gene: TRBD2
v_gene: TRBV12-5
len: 16
j_gene: TRBJ2-1
abundance: once
CDR3nt: TGTGCTAGTGGTTTGGCGGCGGGACTAGCGGTCAATGAGCAGTTCTTC
CDR3aa: CASGLAAGLAVNEQFF

d_gene: TRBD2
v_gene: TRBV27
len: 21
j_gene: TRBJ2-2
abundance: -
CDR3nt: TGTGCCAGCAGTTTATCTCGGTGGTGCTCTAGCGGGAGTCGTGACACCGGGGAGCTGTTTTTT
CDR3aa: CASSLSRWCSSGSRDTGELFF

d_gene: TRBD2
v_gene: TRBV7-9
len: 15
j_gene: TRBJ2-7
abundance: -
CDR3nt: TGTGCCAGCAGCCCTAGGACTAGCGGGGGGTACGAGCAGTACTTC
CDR3aa: CASSPRTSGGYEQYF

d_gene: -
v_gene: TRBV10-1
len: 15
j_gene: TRBJ1-3
abundance: once
CDR3nt: TGCGCCAGCAGGAAGGGACATTTCACTGGAAACACCATATATTTT
CDR3aa: CASRKGHFTGNTIYF

d_gene: TRBD2
v_gene: TRBV3-1/TRBV3-2
len: 18
j_gene: TRBJ2-5
abundance: -
CDR3nt: TGTGCCAGCAGCCAAGATCTCACCGGGCTAGCGGGACTGGAGACCCAGTACTTC
CDR3aa: CASSQDLTGLAGLETQYF

d_gene: -
v_gene: TRBV3-1/TRBV3-2
len: 15
j_gene: TRBJ2-1
abundance: -
CDR3nt: TGTGCCAGCAGCCAAGATGCGGGCCTCTACAATGAGCAGTTCTTC
CDR3aa: CASSQDAGLYNEQFF

d_gene: TRBD2
v_gene: TRBV28
len: 20
j_gene: TRBJ2-3
abundance: -
CDR3nt: TGTGCCAGCAGTTTGGTGGCTAGCGGGATAGTCTTCGGTGGTACAGATACGCAGTATTTT
CDR3aa: CASSLVASGIVFGGTDTQYF

d_gene: TRBD1
v_gene: TRBV4-2
len: 17
j_gene: TRBJ1-2
abundance: -
CDR3nt: TGTGCCAGCAGCCCGCGGGACAGCCCACCTTCAAACTATGGCTACACCTTC
CDR3aa: CASSPRDSPPSNYGYTF

d_gene: TRBD1
v_gene: TRBV7-9
len: 18
j_gene: TRBJ1-2
abundance: -
CDR3nt: TGTGCCAGCAGCGCAACCGGGACAGGGGTTTTAACTAACTATGGCTACACCTTC
CDR3aa: CASSATGTGVLTNYGYTF

d_gene: TRBD1
v_gene: TRBV27
len: 16
j_gene: TRBJ1-5
abundance: -
CDR3nt: TGTGCCAGCAGTTCGGGCGGGACAGGCTTCAATCAGCCCCAGCATTTT
CDR3aa: CASSSGGTGFNQPQHF

d_gene: TRBD1
v_gene: TRBV12-3/TRBV12-4
len: 13
j_gene: TRBJ2-7
abundance: -
CDR3nt: TGTGCCAGCAGTTTACAGGGGGCTGACGAGCAGTACTTC
CDR3aa: CASSLQGADEQYF

d_gene: TRBD1
v_gene: TRBV18
len: 16
j_gene: TRBJ2-2
abundance: -
CDR3nt: TGTGCCAGCTCACCAGAACAGGGGGCGCTTACCGGGGAGCTGTTTTTT
CDR3aa: CASSPEQGALTGELFF

d_gene: -
v_gene: TRBV28
len: 13
j_gene: TRBJ2-1
abundance: -
CDR3nt: TGTGCCAGCAGTTCCGGAGTCGCCAATGAGCAGTTCTTC
CDR3aa: CASSSGVANEQFF

d_gene: -
v_gene: TRBV23-1
len: 17
j_gene: TRBJ1-4
abundance: -
CDR3nt: TGCGCCAGCAGTCAGTCCAGTCCGCCCCCTTTTAATGAAAAACTGTTTTTT
CDR3aa: CASSQSSPPPFNEKLFF

d_gene: TRBD1
v_gene: TRBV19
len: 14
j_gene: TRBJ1-2
abundance: -
CDR3nt: TGTGCCAGTGGCCAGGGACAGCGGAACTATGGCTACACCTTC
CDR3aa: CASGQGQRNYGYTF